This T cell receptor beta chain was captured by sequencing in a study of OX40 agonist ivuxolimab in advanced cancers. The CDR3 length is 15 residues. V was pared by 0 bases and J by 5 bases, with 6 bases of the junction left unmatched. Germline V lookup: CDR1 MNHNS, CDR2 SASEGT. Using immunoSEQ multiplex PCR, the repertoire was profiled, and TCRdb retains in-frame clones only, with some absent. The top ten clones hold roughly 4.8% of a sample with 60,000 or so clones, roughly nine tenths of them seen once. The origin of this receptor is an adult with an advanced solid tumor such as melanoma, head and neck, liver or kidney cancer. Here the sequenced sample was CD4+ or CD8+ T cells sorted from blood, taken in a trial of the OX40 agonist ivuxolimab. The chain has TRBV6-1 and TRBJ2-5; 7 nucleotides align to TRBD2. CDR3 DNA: TGTGCCAGCAGTGAAGCGGGGGGGATAATCGAGACCCAGTACTTC. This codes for CASSEAGGIIETQYF.